These 2 T cell receptor beta chains came from one sample sequenced in a study of blood T cells in healthy people across ages. A J-beta primer mix and a sample-barcoded 5' primer were used in a second PCR of roughly 6 to 12 cycles. TCRdb re-derived calls from the 5' RACE reads in MiXCR, one entry per CDR3 protein. Among 600,000 to 900,000 distinct CDR3 sequences listed, roughly 25% were seen once. This same sample was also taken into another study, of T cells of mothers and their children.

Input material: blood. All receptors derive from a boy younger than 18 in good health.

This clonotype was observed a few times. The gene calls are TRBV6-5 and TRBJ1-3; 9 nucleotides line up with TRBD1. The junction had 4 bases not matched to a gene; V was cut back by 6 bases and J by 4 bases. Germline V gives CDR1 MNHEY, CDR2 SVGAGI. The CDR3 extends over 14 amino acids. CDR3 amino acids: CASRRDRVGNTIYF. CDR3 in DNA: TGTGCCAGCAGACGGGACAGGGTGGGAAACACCATATATTTT.

V is TRBV10-3 and J is TRBJ2-2, with D unresolved. The ends were cut back, 8 bases at V and 6 bases at J, with 7 bases in the middle. Germline lookup yields CDR1 ENHRY and CDR2 SYGVKD. CDR3 size: 11 residues. The CDR3 loop reads CAIVSAGELFF. CDR3 sequence (DNA): TGTGCCATCGTCTCGGCCGGGGAGCTGTTTTTT.